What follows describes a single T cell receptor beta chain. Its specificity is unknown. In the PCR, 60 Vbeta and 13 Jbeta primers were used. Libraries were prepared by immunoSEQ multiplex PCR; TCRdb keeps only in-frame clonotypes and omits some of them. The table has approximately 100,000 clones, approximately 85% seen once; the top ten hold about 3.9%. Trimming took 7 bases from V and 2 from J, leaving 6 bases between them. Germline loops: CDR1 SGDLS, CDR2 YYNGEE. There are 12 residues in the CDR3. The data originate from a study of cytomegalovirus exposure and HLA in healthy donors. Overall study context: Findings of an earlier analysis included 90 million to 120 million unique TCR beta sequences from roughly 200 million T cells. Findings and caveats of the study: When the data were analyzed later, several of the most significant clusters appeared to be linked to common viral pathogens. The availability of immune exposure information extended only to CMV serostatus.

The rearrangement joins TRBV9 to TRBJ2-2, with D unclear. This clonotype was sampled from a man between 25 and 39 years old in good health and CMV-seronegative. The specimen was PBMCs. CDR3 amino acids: CASQRNTGELFF. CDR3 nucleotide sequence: TGTGCCAGCCAGCGAAACACCGGGGAGCTGTTTTTT.